These 20 T cell receptor beta chains came from one sample sequenced in a study of molecular identifiers for immune sequencing clone quantification (dated by TCRdb to between 2018 and 2020). Library preparation used PCR. The sequencing machine was a NextSeq 500. TCRdb redid the processing of the public reads, applying fastp at Q25 and MiXCR, and retained in-frame beta chains. Entries are consolidated by CDR3 protein sequence, retaining the most common genes and DNA. The sample table shows approximately 500,000 distinct CDR3 sequences, and 25% are seen once. The top ten constitute about 0.75% of the sample. Sequencing input: naive CD8+ T cells from blood, with Jurkat cell RNA spiked in. In the paper's terms, the cell subset or site label means: FACS-sorted CD8+CD4-CCR7+CD45RA+ naive T cells. Receptor source: a human donor in good health. Some libraries in this study had Jurkat cell RNA spiked in.

The CDR3 bases are TGCGCCAGCAGCCGAAACAGGGACTCTAATGAAAAACTGTTTTTT. Translation: CASSRNRDSNEKLFF. The rearrangement joins TRBV4-3 to TRBJ1-4; a possible D gene is TRBD1 (6 bases). V was trimmed by 4 bases and J by 3 bases, leaving 12 bases between them. This CDR3 comprises 15 residues. The germline V gene has CDR1 LGHNA and CDR2 YSLEER.

This clonotype was seen repeatedly, ten times or more. The CDR3 coding sequence is TGCAGTGCTAGAATGGGACTGATCTACACAGATACGCAGTATTTT. This translates into CSARMGLIYTDTQYF. The J gene is TRBJ2-3, the V gene TRBV20-1, with D possibly matching TRBD2 (6 bases). CDR1 and CDR2 (germline): DFQATT, SNEGSKA (reference sequence). Trimming removed 2 bases from V and 2 bases from J, with 14 bases in between. The CDR3 runs to 15 residues.

This clonotype was recorded a few times. The chain employs TRBV6-5 and TRBJ2-1, with 13 bases fitting TRBD2. Germline V gene lookup returns CDR1 MNHEY and CDR2 SVGAGI. The CDR3 is made up of 15 amino acids. The junction had 7 bases not matched to a gene; V was cut back by 6 bases and J by 8 bases. DNA of the CDR3: TGTGCCAGCAGCTCCGGGACTAGCGGGATCGATGAGCAGTTCTTC. Its translation is CASSSGTSGIDEQFF.

The V and J genes are TRBV28 and TRBJ1-4; D is uncertain. Trimming cost V 3 bases and J 4 bases, with 9 bases left between them. In germline, CDR1 is MDHEN, CDR2 SYDVKM. This CDR3 comprises 14 residues. DNA of the CDR3: TGTGCCAGCAGTTTTGGTCGCAATAATGAAAAACTGTTTTTT. Translation: CASSFGRNNEKLFF.

This clonotype was counted many times. The J gene is TRBJ2-7, the V gene TRBV7-2; TRBD1 matches at 7 bases. CDR3 length: 14 amino acids. CDR1 SGHTA and CDR2 FQGNSA come from the germline V gene. Unmatched junction bases numbered 3, after V lost 1 base and J lost 3 bases. CDR3 protein: CASSLGGTDYEQYF. The CDR3 DNA sequence: TGTGCCAGCAGCTTAGGGGGGACAGACTACGAGCAGTACTTC.

This chain links TRBV5-3 with TRBJ2-5; D gene uncertain. TRBV5-3 is identified as an open reading frame with a role that is uncertain. V was shortened by 1 base and J by 1 base, with 8 bases between the two germline ends. The CDR3 runs to 14 residues. The CDR3 sequence: CARSLRTAQETQYF. The CDR3 region has the DNA TGTGCCAGAAGCTTGAGGACGGCCCAAGAGACCCAGTACTTC.

As to this clonotype: A clone one base away is much larger, so this may be a read error. The J gene is TRBJ2-2, the V gene TRBV7-9; D remains ambiguous. CDR3 length: 14 residues. In germline, CDR1 is SEHNR, CDR2 FQNEAQ (reference sequence). This CDR3 is CGSSLVVQAGELFF. For the CDR3, the DNA is TGTGGCAGCAGCTTAGTCGTCCAGGCCGGGGAGCTGTTTTTT.

The CDR3 loop is CASSQGPVDNQPQHF. As DNA, the CDR3 is TGCGCCAGCAGCCAAGGGCCAGTCGACAATCAGCCCCAGCATTTT. V gene TRBV4-3 combines with J gene TRBJ1-5; D is unclear. The CDR3 sequence is 15 residues long. In germline, CDR1 is LGHNA, CDR2 YSLEER. V was clipped by 1 base and J by 3 bases, with 10 bases between them.

This clonotype has at least ten counts. An end of the junction does not agree with germline; a read error may underlie this. V usage is TRBV12-5 and J usage is TRBJ2-1, with D possibly being TRBD2 (5 bases). CDR1 and CDR2 from the germline V gene are LGHNT and FRNRAP. The CDR3 has 15 amino acids. CDR3 region: CASALGEGSHNEQFF. The CDR3 DNA reads TGTGCTAGTGCCCTTGGCGAGGGCTCCCACAATGAGCAGTTCTTC.

The rearrangement uses TRBV4-3 and TRBJ2-3, with D possibly being TRBD1 (5 bases). In germline, CDR1 is LGHNA, CDR2 YSLEER. V gave up 0 bases and J gave up 1 base, with 11 bases separating them. The CDR3 extends over 16 amino acids. For the CDR3, the DNA is TGCGCCAGCAGCCAAGACCCGGACATCCGCACAGATACGCAGTATTTT. Translating gives CASSQDPDIRTDTQYF.

This chain joins TRBV30 and TRBJ2-1; 9 bases map to TRBD2. After removal of 0 bases from V and 9 bases from J, the junction contained 3 bases not matched to a gene. Germline loops: CDR1 GTSNPN, CDR2 SVGIG (reference sequence). This CDR3 region has 13 residues. CDR3 bases: TGTGCCTGGAGTGTAGTTAGCGGGGGTGAGCAGTTCTTC. Its protein is CAWSVVSGGEQFF.

Many counts were recorded for this clonotype. This sequence joins TRBV4-3 and TRBJ2-7; unclear D gene. The CDR3 is made up of 15 amino acids. The V end lost 1 base, the J end lost 0 bases, and 10 bases lay between the germline ends. Looked up from germline, CDR1 is LGHNA and CDR2 is YSLEER. CDR3 DNA: TGCGCCAGCAGCCAAGGAGAGAGGAGCTCCTACGAGCAGTACTTC. This gives the protein CASSQGERSSYEQYF.

The chain uses TRBV4-3 and TRBJ1-2; no clear D. Trimming pared 4 bases from V and 1 base from J, leaving 10 bases between. Germline V lookup: CDR1 LGHNA, CDR2 YSLEER. This CDR3 has 14 amino acids. CDR3 sequence reads: CASSPAIYNYGYTF. CDR3 bases: TGCGCCAGCAGCCCAGCTATATATAACTATGGCTACACCTTC.

This clonotype occurred a few times. V is TRBV20-1 and J is TRBJ2-5; 12 positions agree with TRBD2. Trimming at V came to 4 bases and at J to 4 bases, leaving 10 bases not matched to a gene. Germline CDR1 and CDR2: DFQATT and SNEGSKA (reference sequence). The CDR3 has 16 residues. The CDR3 DNA follows: TGCAGTGCTACAGGGGCTAGCGGGAGGGCCCCAGAGACCCAGTACTTC. This translates into CSATGASGRAPETQYF.

The chain couples TRBV27 to TRBJ2-2; D ambiguous. This CDR3 contains 14 residues. Per germline, CDR1 MNHEY and CDR2 SMNVEV (reference sequence). V was pared by 3 bases and J by 4 bases, with 9 bases between. Here the CDR3 reads CASSFIGSTGELFF. DNA of the CDR3: TGTGCCAGCAGTTTCATTGGGTCCACCGGGGAGCTGTTTTTT.

This clonotype was seen a few times. The chain joins TRBV12-3 or TRBV12-4 to TRBJ2-5; 8 nucleotides align to TRBD1. The CDR3 spans 15 residues. V was clipped by 4 bases and J by 2 bases; unmatched bases: 6. This CDR3 is CASSSDRGPQETQYF. The CDR3 DNA is TGTGCCAGCAGTTCCGACAGGGGACCACAAGAGACCCAGTACTTC.

The chain carries TRBV4-2 and TRBJ2-1; TRBD2 agrees at 8 bases. The CDR3 covers 16 residues. The V segment lost 0 bases and the J segment 7 bases; nucleotides outside the gene matches: 8. Germline V lookup: CDR1 LGHNA, CDR2 YNFKEQ. CDR3 in amino acids: CASSQDPAGTRNEQFF. The DNA for the CDR3 is TGTGCCAGCAGCCAAGATCCGGCCGGGACTAGAAATGAGCAGTTCTTC.

This chain joins TRBV4-2 and TRBJ2-3; D is possibly TRBD2 (6 bases). V was pared by 1 base and J by 2 bases, with 16 bases between. CDR1 LGHNA and CDR2 YNFKEQ come from the germline V gene. The CDR3 spans 17 residues. CDR3: CASSQVGGPSNTDTQYF. In DNA form, the CDR3 reads TGTGCCAGCAGCCAAGTGGGGGGTCCCTCAAACACAGATACGCAGTATTTT.

Concerning this clonotype itself: Just one base apart from a much larger clone, this may be a read error. The chain uses TRBV27 and TRBJ1-1; the match to TRBD1 covers 10 bases. Germline lookup yields CDR1 MNHEY and CDR2 SMNVEV (reference sequence). CDR3 length: 12 residues. DNA for the CDR3: TGTACCAGCACGGGACAGGGGACTGAAGCTTTCTTT. Translation gives CTSTGQGTEAFF.

The CDR3 sequence: CASSSGTPVSSYEQYF. CDR3 coding DNA: TGTGCCAGCAGCTCCGGGACACCCGTCAGCTCCTACGAGCAGTACTTC. The V call is TRBV7-9, the J call TRBJ2-7, with D perhaps TRBD1 (6 bases). The length of the CDR3 is 16 residues. CDR1 SEHNR and CDR2 FQNEAQ come from the germline V gene (reference sequence). Deletions cut 4 bases from V and 0 bases from J, with 16 bases between.